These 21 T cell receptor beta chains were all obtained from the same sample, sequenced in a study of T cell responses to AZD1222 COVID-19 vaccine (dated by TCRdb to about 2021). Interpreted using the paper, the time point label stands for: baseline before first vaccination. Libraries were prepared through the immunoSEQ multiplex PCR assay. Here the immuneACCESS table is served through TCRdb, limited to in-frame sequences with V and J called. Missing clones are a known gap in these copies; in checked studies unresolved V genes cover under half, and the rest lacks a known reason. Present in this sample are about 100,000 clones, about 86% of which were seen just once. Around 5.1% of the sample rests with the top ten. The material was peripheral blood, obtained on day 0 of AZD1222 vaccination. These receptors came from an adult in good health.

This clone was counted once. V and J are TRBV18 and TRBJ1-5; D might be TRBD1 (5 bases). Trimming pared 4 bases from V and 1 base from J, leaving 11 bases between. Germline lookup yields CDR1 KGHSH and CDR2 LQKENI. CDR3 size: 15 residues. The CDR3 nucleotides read TGTGCCAGCTCACGAGGGACGGGGAGCAATCAGCCCCAGCATTTT. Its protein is CASSRGTGSNQPQHF.

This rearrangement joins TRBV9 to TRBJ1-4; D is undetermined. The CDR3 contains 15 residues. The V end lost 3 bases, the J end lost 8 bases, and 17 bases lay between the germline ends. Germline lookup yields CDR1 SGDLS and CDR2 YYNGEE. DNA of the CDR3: TGTGCCAGCAGCGAGGCCCTTGGGAAGGGAGAAAAACTGTTTTTT. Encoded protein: CASSEALGKGEKLFF.

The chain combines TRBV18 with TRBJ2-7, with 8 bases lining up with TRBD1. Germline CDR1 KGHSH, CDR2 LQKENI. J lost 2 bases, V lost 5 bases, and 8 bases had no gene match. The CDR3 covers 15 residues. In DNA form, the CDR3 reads TGTGCCAGCTCATCATCAGGGGGCTCCCCCTACGAGCAGTACTTC. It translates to CASSSSGGSPYEQYF.

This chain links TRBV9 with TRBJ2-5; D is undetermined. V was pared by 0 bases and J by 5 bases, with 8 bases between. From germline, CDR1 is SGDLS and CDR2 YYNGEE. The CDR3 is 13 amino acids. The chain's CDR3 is CASSVAEWETQYF. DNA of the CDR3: TGTGCCAGCAGCGTAGCTGAATGGGAGACCCAGTACTTC. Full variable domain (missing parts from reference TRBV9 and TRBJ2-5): DSGVTQTPKHLITATGQRVTLRCSPRSGDLSVYWYQQSLDQGLQFLIQYYNGEERAKGNILERFSAQQFPDLHSELNLSSLELGDSALYFCASSVAEWETQYFGPGTRLLVL.

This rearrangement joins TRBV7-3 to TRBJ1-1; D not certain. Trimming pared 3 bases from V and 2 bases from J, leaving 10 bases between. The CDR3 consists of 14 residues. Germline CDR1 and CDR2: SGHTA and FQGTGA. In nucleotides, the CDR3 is TGTGCCAGCAGCTTGATGCCCCTTAACACTGAAGCTTTCTTT. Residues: CASSLMPLNTEAFF.

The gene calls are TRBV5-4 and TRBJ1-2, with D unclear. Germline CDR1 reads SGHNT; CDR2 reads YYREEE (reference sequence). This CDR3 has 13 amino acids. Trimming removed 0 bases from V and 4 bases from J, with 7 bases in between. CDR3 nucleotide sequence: TGTGCCAGCAGCTTGGAAACGGGCTATGGCTACACCTTC. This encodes CASSLETGYGYTF.

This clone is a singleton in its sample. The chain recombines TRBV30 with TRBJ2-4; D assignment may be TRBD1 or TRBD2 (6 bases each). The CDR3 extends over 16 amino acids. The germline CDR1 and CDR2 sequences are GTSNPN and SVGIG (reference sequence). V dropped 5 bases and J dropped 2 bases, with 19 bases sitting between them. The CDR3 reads CAWDGKGGWTKNIQYF. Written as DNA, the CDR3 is TGTGCCTGGGATGGGAAGGGGGGCTGGACCAAAAACATTCAGTACTTC.

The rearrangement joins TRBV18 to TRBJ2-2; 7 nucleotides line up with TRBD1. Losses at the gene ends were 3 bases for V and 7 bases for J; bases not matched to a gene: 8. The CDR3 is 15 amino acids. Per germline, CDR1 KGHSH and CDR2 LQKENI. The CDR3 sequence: CASSPLGDSIGELFF. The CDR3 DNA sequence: TGTGCCAGCTCACCTTTGGGGGACAGCATCGGGGAGCTGTTTTTT.

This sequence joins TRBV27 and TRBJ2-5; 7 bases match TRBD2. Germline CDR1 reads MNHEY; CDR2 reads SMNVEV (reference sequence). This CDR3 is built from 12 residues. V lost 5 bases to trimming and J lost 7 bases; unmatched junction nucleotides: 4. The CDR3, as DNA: TGTGCCAGCAGTGTTCCGGGGGGGACCCAGTACTTC. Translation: CASSVPGGTQYF.

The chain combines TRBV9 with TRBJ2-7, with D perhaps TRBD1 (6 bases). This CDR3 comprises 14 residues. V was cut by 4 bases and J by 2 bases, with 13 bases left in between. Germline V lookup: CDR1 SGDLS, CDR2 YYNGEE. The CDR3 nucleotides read TGTGCCAGCAGCCCGCGGACAGCCCCCTACGAGCAGTACTTC. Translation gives CASSPRTAPYEQYF. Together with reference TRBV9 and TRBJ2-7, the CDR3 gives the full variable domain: DSGVTQTPKHLITATGQRVTLRCSPRSGDLSVYWYQQSLDQGLQFLIQYYNGEERAKGNILERFSAQQFPDLHSELNLSSLELGDSALYFCASSPRTAPYEQYFGPGTRLTVT.

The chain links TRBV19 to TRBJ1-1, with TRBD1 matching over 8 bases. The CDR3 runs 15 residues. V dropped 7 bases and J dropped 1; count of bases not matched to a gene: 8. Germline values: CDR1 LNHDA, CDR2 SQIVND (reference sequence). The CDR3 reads CASITGGKRNTEAFF. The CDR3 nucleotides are TGTGCCAGTATAACAGGGGGGAAGAGGAACACTGAAGCTTTCTTT.

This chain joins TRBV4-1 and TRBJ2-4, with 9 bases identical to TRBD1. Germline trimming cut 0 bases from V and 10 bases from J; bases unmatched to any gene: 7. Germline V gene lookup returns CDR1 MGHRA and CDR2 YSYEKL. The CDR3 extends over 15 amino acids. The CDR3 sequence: CASSQEGTGWSIQYF. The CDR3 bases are TGCGCCAGCAGCCAAGAAGGGACAGGGTGGTCTATTCAGTACTTC.

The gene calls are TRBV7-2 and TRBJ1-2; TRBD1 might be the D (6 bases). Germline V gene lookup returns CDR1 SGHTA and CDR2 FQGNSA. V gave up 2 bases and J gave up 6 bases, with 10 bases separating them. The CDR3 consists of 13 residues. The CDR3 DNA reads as TGTGCCAGCAGCTTATGGGGGCTGGATGGCTACACCTTC. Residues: CASSLWGLDGYTF.

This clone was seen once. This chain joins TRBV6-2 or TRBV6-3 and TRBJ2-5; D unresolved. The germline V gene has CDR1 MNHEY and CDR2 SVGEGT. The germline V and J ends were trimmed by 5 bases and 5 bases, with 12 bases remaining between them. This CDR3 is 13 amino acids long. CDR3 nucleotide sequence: TGTGCCAGCAGTCCCGAATACCCTGAGACCCAGTACTTC. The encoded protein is CASSPEYPETQYF.

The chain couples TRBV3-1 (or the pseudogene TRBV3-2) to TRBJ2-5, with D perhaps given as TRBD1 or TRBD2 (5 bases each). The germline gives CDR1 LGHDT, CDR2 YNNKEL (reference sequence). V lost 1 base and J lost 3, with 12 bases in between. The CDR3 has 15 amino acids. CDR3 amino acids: CASSQGWGKEETQYF. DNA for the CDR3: TGTGCCAGCAGCCAAGGATGGGGGAAAGAAGAGACCCAGTACTTC.

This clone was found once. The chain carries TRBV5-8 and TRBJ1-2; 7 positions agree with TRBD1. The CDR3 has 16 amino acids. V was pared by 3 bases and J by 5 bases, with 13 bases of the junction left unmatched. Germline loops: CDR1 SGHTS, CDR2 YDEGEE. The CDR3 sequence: CASSYISGQATYGYTF. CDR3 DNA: TGTGCCAGCAGCTATATATCCGGACAGGCGACTTATGGCTACACCTTC.

The CDR3 DNA sequence: TGTGCCAGCAGTGTGGGTTTTCAGAACACTGAAGCTTTCTTT. Translating it yields CASSVGFQNTEAFF. The chain joins TRBV9 to TRBJ1-1, with D uncertain. Germline V gene lookup returns CDR1 SGDLS and CDR2 YYNGEE. The V end was cut by 5 bases, the J end by 1 base, with 12 bases between. The CDR3 contains 14 residues.

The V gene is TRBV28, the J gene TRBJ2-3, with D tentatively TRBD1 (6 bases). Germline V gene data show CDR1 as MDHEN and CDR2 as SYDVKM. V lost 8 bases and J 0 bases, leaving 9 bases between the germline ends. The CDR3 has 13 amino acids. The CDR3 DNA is TGTGCCAGCTCAGGGGCTAGCACAGATACGCAGTATTTT. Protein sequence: CASSGASTDTQYF.

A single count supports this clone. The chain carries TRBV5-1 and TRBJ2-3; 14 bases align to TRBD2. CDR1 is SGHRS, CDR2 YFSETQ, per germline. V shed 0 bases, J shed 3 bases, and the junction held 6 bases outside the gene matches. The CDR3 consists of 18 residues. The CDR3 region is CASSLGLAGGPGTDTQYF. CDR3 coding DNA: TGCGCCAGCAGCTTGGGACTAGCGGGAGGGCCGGGAACAGATACGCAGTATTTT. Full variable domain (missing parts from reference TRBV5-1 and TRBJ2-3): KAGVTQTPRYLIKTRGQQVTLSCSPISGHRSVSWYQQTPGQGLQFLFEYFSETQRNKGNFPGRFSGRQFSNSRSEMNVSTLELGDSALYLCASSLGLAGGPGTDTQYFGPGTRLTVL.

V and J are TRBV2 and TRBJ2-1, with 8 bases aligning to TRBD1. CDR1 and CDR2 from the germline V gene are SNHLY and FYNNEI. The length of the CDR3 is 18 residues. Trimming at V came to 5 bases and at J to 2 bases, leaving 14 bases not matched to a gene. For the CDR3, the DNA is TGTGCCAGCAGTAAAGGGACAGGCCCCCCCGGGACCTACAATGAGCAGTTCTTC. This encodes CASSKGTGPPGTYNEQFF. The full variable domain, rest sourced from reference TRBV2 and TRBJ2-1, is EPEVTQTPSHQVTQMGQEVILRCVPISNHLYFYWYRQILGQKVEFLVSFYNNEISEKSEIFDDQFSVERPDGSNFTLKIRSTKLEDSAMYFCASSKGTGPPGTYNEQFFGPGTRLTVL.

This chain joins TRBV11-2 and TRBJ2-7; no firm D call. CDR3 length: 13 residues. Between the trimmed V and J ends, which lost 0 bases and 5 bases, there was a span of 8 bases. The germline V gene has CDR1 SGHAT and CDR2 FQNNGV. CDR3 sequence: CASSLDTVNEQYF. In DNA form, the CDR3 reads TGTGCCAGCAGCTTAGACACGGTAAACGAGCAGTACTTC.